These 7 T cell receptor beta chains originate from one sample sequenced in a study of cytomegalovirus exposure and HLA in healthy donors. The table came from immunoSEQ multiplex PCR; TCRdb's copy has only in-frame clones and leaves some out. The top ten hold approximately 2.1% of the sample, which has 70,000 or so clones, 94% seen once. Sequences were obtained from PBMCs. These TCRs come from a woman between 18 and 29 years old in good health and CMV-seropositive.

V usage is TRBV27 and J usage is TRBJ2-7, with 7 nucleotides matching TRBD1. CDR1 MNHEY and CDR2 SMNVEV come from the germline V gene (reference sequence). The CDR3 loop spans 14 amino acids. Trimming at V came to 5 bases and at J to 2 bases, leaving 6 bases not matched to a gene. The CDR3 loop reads CASSLTGQTYEQYF. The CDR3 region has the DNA TGTGCCAGCAGTCTGACGGGACAGACCTACGAGCAGTACTTC.

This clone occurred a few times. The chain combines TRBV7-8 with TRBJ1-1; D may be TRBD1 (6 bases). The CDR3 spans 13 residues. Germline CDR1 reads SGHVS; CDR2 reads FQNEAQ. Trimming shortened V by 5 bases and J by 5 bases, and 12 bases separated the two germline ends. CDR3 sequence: CASSPNRATEAFF. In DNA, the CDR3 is TGTGCCAGCAGCCCTAACAGGGCGACTGAAGCTTTCTTT.

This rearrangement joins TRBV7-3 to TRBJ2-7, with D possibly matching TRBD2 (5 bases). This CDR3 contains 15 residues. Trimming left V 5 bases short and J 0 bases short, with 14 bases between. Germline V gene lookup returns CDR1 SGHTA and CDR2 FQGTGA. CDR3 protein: CASSTLAGPSYEQYF. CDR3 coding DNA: TGTGCCAGCAGCACCTTGGCGGGCCCCTCCTACGAGCAGTACTTC.

CDR3 sequence (DNA): TGTGCCAGCTCACCATCCGGGTACGATGAGCAGTTCTTC. This translates into CASSPSGYDEQFF. This sequence joins TRBV18 and TRBJ2-1; D is uncertain. Germline assignment: CDR1 KGHSH and CDR2 LQKENI. With 2 bases removed from V and 8 bases from J, the gap between germline ends came to 10 bases. This CDR3 has 13 amino acids.

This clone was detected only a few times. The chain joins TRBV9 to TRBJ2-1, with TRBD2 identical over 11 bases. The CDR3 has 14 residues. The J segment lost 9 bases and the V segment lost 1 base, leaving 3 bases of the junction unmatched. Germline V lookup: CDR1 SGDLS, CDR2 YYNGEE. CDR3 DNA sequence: TGTGCCAGCAGCGTAACTAGCGGGAGTACTGAGCAGTTCTTC. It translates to CASSVTSGSTEQFF.

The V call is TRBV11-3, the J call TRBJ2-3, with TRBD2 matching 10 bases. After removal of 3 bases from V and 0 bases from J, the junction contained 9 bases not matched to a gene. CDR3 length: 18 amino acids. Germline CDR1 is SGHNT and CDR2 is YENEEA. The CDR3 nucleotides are TGTGCCAGCAGCTTTAGGCTAGCGGGGGACCTTAGCACAGATACGCAGTATTTT. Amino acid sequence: CASSFRLAGDLSTDTQYF.

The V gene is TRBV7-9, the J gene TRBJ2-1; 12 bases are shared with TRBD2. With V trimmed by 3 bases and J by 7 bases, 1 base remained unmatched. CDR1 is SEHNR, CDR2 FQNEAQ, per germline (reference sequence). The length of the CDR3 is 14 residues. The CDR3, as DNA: TGTGCCAGCAGCTTGACTAGCGGGAGTAATGAGCAGTTCTTC. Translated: CASSLTSGSNEQFF.